This TCR beta chain emerged from a study of OX40 agonist ivuxolimab in advanced cancers. Across the study: Hepatocellular carcinoma, melanoma, renal cell or head and neck cancer affected the dose-escalation patients.

Unmatched junction bases numbered 7, after V lost 1 base and J lost 8 bases. The CDR3 is made up of 16 amino acids. Germline CDR1 reads SEHNR; CDR2 reads FQNEAQ (reference sequence). Some clones are missing from TCRdb's copy, which holds only in-frame ones; the method was immunoSEQ multiplex PCR. This table holds 65,000 to 75,000 clones, about 90% found once. This TCR was sampled from an adult with an advanced solid tumor such as melanoma, head and neck, liver or kidney cancer. Sequenced material: CD4+ or CD8+ T cells sorted from blood, taken in a trial of the OX40 agonist ivuxolimab. The genes are TRBV7-9 and TRBJ1-4; 10 nucleotides align to TRBD1. Written as DNA, the CDR3 is TGTGCCAGCAGCTTAGAGGGGAGACAGGGGGCGGAAAAACTGTTTTTT. Amino acids: CASSLEGRQGAEKLFF.